The clone carrying this TCR beta chain has more than one count but fewer than ten. Its antigen is undetermined. This entry belongs to a study of T cell repertoires in cytomegalovirus infection. Study overall: Researchers turned to recently identified HLA-C-restricted CMV epitopes as well as well-studied HLA-B-restricted ones. Both a matching HLA type and CMV infection were indicated by public TCR beta signatures.

The CDR3 spans 15 residues. V lost 3 bases, J lost 8 bases, and 10 bases stayed unmatched. CDR1 is SGDLS and CDR2 is YYNGEE in the germline V gene. Study-level points and caveats: Across the ex vivo response, the dominant clonotypes were HLA-C-restricted CMV-specific TCR beta clonotypes. Using cumulative public TCR beta family frequency, the authors identified those who carried CMV together with the relevant HLA.

TCRdb re-called the reads through MiXCR, storing one row per CDR3 protein. The data contain around 710,000 distinct CDR3 sequences, 25% to 30% of them seen just once; the ten biggest clones take up about an eighth. Sequences were derived from cultured CD8+ T cells from PBMCs, sampled from culture after CMV antigen stimulation. The chain joins TRBV9 to TRBJ2-1, with 8 bases identical to TRBD1. This TCR was sampled from a human donor in good health (CMV status not recorded). Some clones in this sample may be carry-over from other donors' samples. CDR3 coding DNA: TGTGCCAGCAGCGCCGGACAGGGCAGTGGGGATGAGCAGTTCTTC. Translated, it gives CASSAGQGSGDEQFF. Combining the CDR3 with reference TRBV9 and TRBJ2-1 gives the whole variable domain DSGVTQTPKHLITATGQRVTLRCSPRSGDLSVYWYQQSLDQGLQFLIQYYNGEERAKGNILERFSAQQFPDLHSELNLSSLELGDSALYFCASSAGQGSGDEQFFGPGTRLTVL.